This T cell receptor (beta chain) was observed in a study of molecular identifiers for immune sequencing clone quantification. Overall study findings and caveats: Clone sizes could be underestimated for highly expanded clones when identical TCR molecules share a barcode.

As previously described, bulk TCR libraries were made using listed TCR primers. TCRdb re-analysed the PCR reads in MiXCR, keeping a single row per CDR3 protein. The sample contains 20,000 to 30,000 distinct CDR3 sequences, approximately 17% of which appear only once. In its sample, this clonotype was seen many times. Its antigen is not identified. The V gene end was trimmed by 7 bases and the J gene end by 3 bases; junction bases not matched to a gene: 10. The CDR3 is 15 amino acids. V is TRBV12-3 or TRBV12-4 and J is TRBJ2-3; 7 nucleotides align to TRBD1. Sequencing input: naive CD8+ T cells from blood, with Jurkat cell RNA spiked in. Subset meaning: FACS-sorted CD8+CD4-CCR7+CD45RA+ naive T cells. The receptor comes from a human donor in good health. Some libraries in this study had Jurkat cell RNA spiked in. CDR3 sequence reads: CASTPQGIRTDTQYF. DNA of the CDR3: TGTGCCAGCACCCCACAGGGGATTCGAACAGATACGCAGTATTTT.